Presented here are 10 T cell receptor beta chains from one specimen sequenced in a study of cytomegalovirus exposure and HLA in healthy donors (dated by TCRdb to 2016 to 2017). Receptor libraries were prepared by the immunoSEQ multiplex PCR assay. For the multiplex PCR, a mixture combining 60 forward primers for TCR Vbeta segments and 13 reverse primers for TCR Jbeta segments was used. TCRdb retrieved this table from immuneACCESS and kept in-frame rearrangements only. Not all clones are present; in checked studies, unresolved V genes account for under half, and no reason is known for the remainder. The sample has some 120,000 clones on record, roughly 15% of them singletons. The ten largest clones take up approximately 2.9% of the sample. The specimen was PBMCs. All receptors derive from a female donor in good health and CMV-seropositive.

This chain connects TRBV7-9 to TRBJ1-2, with TRBD1 as a possible D gene (5 bases). Germline CDR1 and CDR2: SEHNR and FQNEAQ (reference sequence). CDR3 length: 13 amino acids. Trimming removed 5 bases from V and 8 bases from J, with 15 bases in between. CDR3 amino acids: CASSAGGMGGYTF. CDR3 nucleotide sequence: TGTGCCAGCAGCGCCGGGGGGATGGGCGGCTACACCTTC.

This clone was detected once. This chain uses TRBV28 with TRBJ2-1, with 9 bases aligning to TRBD1. CDR1 and CDR2 from the germline V gene are MDHEN and SYDVKM. The CDR3 extends over 15 amino acids. Unmatched junction bases numbered 5, after V lost 6 bases and J lost 2 bases. The CDR3 protein is CASSQTGGPYNEQFF. For the CDR3, the DNA is TGTGCCAGCAGCCAAACAGGGGGCCCCTACAATGAGCAGTTCTTC.

The J gene is TRBJ2-1, the V gene TRBV6-1, with a possible D match to TRBD2 (5 bases). CDR1 and CDR2 (germline): MNHNS, SASEGT. The CDR3 is 13 amino acids. Trimming left V 5 bases short and J 9 bases short, with 14 bases between. CDR3 residues: CASSRGEWGEQFF. DNA of the CDR3: TGTGCCAGCAGTCGGGGTGAGTGGGGTGAGCAGTTCTTC.

The sample holds a few counts of this clone. V and J are TRBV5-1 and TRBJ1-1; the D gene is possibly TRBD1 (5 bases). The CDR3 is 13 residues long. V lost 10 bases and J lost 3, with 16 bases in between. Germline values: CDR1 SGHRS, CDR2 YFSETQ. The CDR3 region has the DNA TGCGCCTCATCGGGGGGGGGTGACACTGAAGCTTTCTTT. The encoded protein is CASSGGGDTEAFF. The full variable domain, in which reference TRBV5-1 and TRBJ1-1 provide the parts outside the CDR3, is KAGVTQTPRYLIKTRGQQVTLSCSPISGHRSVSWYQQTPGQGLQFLFEYFSETQRNKGNFPGRFSGRQFSNSRSEMNVSTLELGDSALYLCASSGGGDTEAFFGQGTRLTVV.

J is TRBJ2-5 and V is TRBV27; TRBD2 matches 8 bases. Losses at the gene ends were 5 bases for V and 4 bases for J; bases not matched to a gene: 9. From germline, CDR1 is MNHEY and CDR2 SMNVEV (reference sequence). This CDR3 is built from 15 residues. Written as DNA, the CDR3 is TGTGCCAGCAGTCAAAAGCGGGGGCCCCTAGAGACCCAGTACTTC. It encodes CASSQKRGPLETQYF.

In the case of this clone: The junction differs from germline at one of its ends, possibly a read error. The chain recombines TRBV4-1 with TRBJ1-3; 8 bases agree with TRBD1. The CDR3 is 18 residues long. CDR1 is MGHRA and CDR2 is YSYEKL in the germline V gene. CDR3 sequence (DNA): TGCGCCAGCAACCAAGGCCCAGGGGGCGAAAACTCTGGAAACACCATATATTTT. It yields the protein CASNQGPGGENSGNTIYF.

This clone came up a few times. CDR3 residues: CASSVEVTSGANVLTF. The CDR3 nucleotides read TGTGCCAGCAGCGTGGAGGTTACCTCTGGGGCCAACGTCCTGACTTTC. V is TRBV9 and J is TRBJ2-6, with D possibly being TRBD2 (5 bases). This CDR3 is 16 amino acids long. Germline values: CDR1 SGDLS, CDR2 YYNGEE. Trimming pared 2 bases from V and 0 bases from J, leaving 9 bases between.

This chain joins TRBV4-2 and TRBJ1-4, with TRBD1 matching over 11 bases. The CDR3 has 16 residues. J was trimmed by 4 bases and V by 4 bases; bases with no gene match: 5. Germline assignment: CDR1 LGHNA and CDR2 YNFKEQ. The CDR3 nucleotides are TGTGCCAGCAGCCCGGGACAGGGGGAAGGTAATGAAAAACTGTTTTTT. Residues: CASSPGQGEGNEKLFF.

This clone turned up a few times. The chain has TRBV7-3 and TRBJ2-7; 11 bases agree with TRBD1. The CDR3 totals 20 residues. With 1 base clipped from V and 0 bases from J, the junction kept 14 bases outside the gene matches. Per the germline V gene, CDR1 is SGHTA and CDR2 is FQGTGA. Here the CDR3 reads CASSLNWTGGTSCYSYEQYF. The CDR3 DNA reads TGTGCCAGCAGCTTAAATTGGACAGGGGGCACCTCCTGCTACTCCTACGAGCAGTACTTC.

This clone was found a few times. The J gene is TRBJ2-5, the V gene TRBV5-4, with a possible D match to TRBD2 (6 bases). Trimming took 1 base from V and 2 from J, leaving 18 bases between them. CDR3 length: 17 amino acids. Germline-derived CDR1 and CDR2 are SGHNT and YYREEE (reference sequence). As DNA, the CDR3 is TGTGCCAGCAGCTTGCACACCGGATGGGGGAGGCAAGAGACCCAGTACTTC. Translating gives CASSLHTGWGRQETQYF.